Listed here are 27 T cell receptor beta chains from one sample, sequenced in a study of T cells after yellow fever vaccination. TCRdb recomputed calls from the 5' RACE reads with MiXCR, one row per CDR3 protein. The table shows hundreds of thousands of distinct CDR3 sequences, with roughly an eighth occurring only once. The sample here was CD4+ T cells sorted from PBMCs, taken 15 days after the yellow fever booster vaccination. The receptors here all came from a man younger than 30 who received the YFV17D yellow fever vaccine.

This clonotype was seen a handful of times. The V gene is TRBV6-5, the J gene TRBJ2-1; 7 bases are a match to TRBD2. J gave up 6 bases and V 2 bases, and 7 bases lay outside the gene matches. The CDR3 extends over 15 amino acids. CDR1 is MNHEY, CDR2 SVGAGI, per germline. The DNA of the CDR3 is TGTGCCAGCAGTTACATGGCTAGCGGAGTCAATGAGCAGTTCTTC. It translates to CASSYMASGVNEQFF.

This chain uses TRBV5-1 with TRBJ2-3; 10 bases map to TRBD1. V was clipped by 0 bases and J by 8 bases; unmatched bases: 6. Germline V gene sequence: CDR1 SGHRS, CDR2 YFSETQ. The CDR3 loop spans 15 amino acids. The CDR3 coding sequence is TGCGCCAGCAGCTTGGGGACAGGGGGTTTACCTACGCAGTATTTT. As protein: CASSLGTGGLPTQYF.

This clonotype was seen many times. The rearrangement joins TRBV10-1 to TRBJ1-1; TRBD1 might be the D (5 bases). Germline CDR1 WNHNN, CDR2 SYGVQD (reference sequence). Trimming pared 5 bases from V and 7 bases from J, leaving 17 bases between. There are 14 residues in the CDR3. In DNA, the CDR3 is TGCGCCAGCAGTTCTGGGGCTTCAAGGAATGAAGCTTTCTTT. Its translation: CASSSGASRNEAFF.

The sample holds a few counts of this clonotype. The chain recombines TRBV6-1 with TRBJ2-1, with 10 bases fitting TRBD2. Germline V gene data show CDR1 as MNHNS and CDR2 as SASEGT. The CDR3 consists of 15 residues. J was trimmed by 3 bases and V by 6 bases; bases with no gene match: 5. Here the CDR3 reads CASRIAGGRYNEQFF. CDR3 bases: TGTGCCAGCAGGATAGCGGGGGGCCGCTACAATGAGCAGTTCTTC.

V gene TRBV29-1 combines with J gene TRBJ2-3; tentatively, D is TRBD1 (6 bases). V was clipped by 6 bases and J by 4 bases, with 11 bases between them. The CDR3 loop spans 12 amino acids. Germline V CDR1 and CDR2: SQVTM, ANQGSEA. CDR3 in amino acids: CSVTQGSDTQYF. The CDR3 DNA follows: TGCAGCGTCACCCAGGGGTCAGATACGCAGTATTTT.

This clonotype was detected many times. This chain connects TRBV20-1 to TRBJ2-7; 7 bases line up with TRBD2. V was clipped by 0 bases and J by 7 bases; unmatched bases: 12. There are 15 residues in the CDR3. The germline V gene has CDR1 DFQATT and CDR2 SNEGSKA (reference sequence). The CDR3 loop reads CSARELAGVLWEQYV. The CDR3 DNA follows: TGCAGTGCTAGAGAATTGGCGGGAGTCTTGTGGGAGCAGTACGTC.

The V and J genes are TRBV20-1 and TRBJ2-5; 12 positions agree with TRBD2. Germline CDR1 and CDR2: DFQATT and SNEGSKA (reference sequence). The CDR3 is made up of 16 amino acids. Germline trimming cut 5 bases from V and 1 base from J; bases unmatched to any gene: 8. CDR3 nucleotides: TGCAGTGCTTCTGATCCTAGCGGGGGGGCCCAAGAGACCCAGTACTTC. The encoded protein is CSASDPSGGAQETQYF.

The V and J genes are TRBV24-1 and TRBJ1-2, with 11 bases lining up with TRBD1. Trimming cost V 9 bases and J 4 bases; bases outside gene matches: 6. The V gene's germline CDR1 is KGHDR and CDR2 SFDVKD. The CDR3 contains 14 residues. CDR3 sequence: CATGRDRGVYGYTF. CDR3 sequence (DNA): TGTGCCACCGGGAGGGACAGGGGGGTCTATGGCTACACCTTC.

The V gene is TRBV20-1, the J gene TRBJ2-3; D is perhaps TRBD2 (5 bases). This CDR3 region has 12 residues. Germline CDR1 DFQATT, CDR2 SNEGSKA (reference sequence). Trimming cost V 3 bases and J 4 bases, with 8 bases left between them. CDR3 in DNA: TGCAGTGCTAGGGGGAGTTCAGATACGCAGTATTTT. This translates into CSARGSSDTQYF.

This rearrangement joins TRBV29-1 to TRBJ1-5, with D unclear. Germline CDR1 SQVTM, CDR2 ANQGSEA. The germline V and J ends were trimmed by 7 bases and 0 bases, with 7 bases remaining between them. This CDR3 has 12 residues. In nucleotides, the CDR3 is TGCAGCGCCAGGAATAGCAATCAGCCCCAGCATTTT. This translates into CSARNSNQPQHF. The whole variable domain, remainder taken from reference TRBV29-1 and TRBJ1-5, is SAVISQKPSRDICQRGTSLTIQCQVDSQVTMMFWYRQQPGQSLTLIATANQGSEATYESGFVIDKFPISRPNLTFSTLTVSNMSPEDSSIYLCSARNSNQPQHFGDGTRLSIL.

This clonotype was counted ten times or more. The chain employs TRBV9 and TRBJ1-1, with 10 positions matching TRBD1. Germline V gives CDR1 SGDLS, CDR2 YYNGEE. This CDR3 has 16 residues. The J segment lost 5 bases and the V segment lost 3 bases, leaving 10 bases of the junction unmatched. The CDR3 nucleotides read TGTGCCAGCAGCGGGGATTTGACAGGGGGCAGAACTGAAGCTTTCTTT. It specifies CASSGDLTGGRTEAFF. Full variable domain (missing parts from reference TRBV9 and TRBJ1-1): DSGVTQTPKHLITATGQRVTLRCSPRSGDLSVYWYQQSLDQGLQFLIQYYNGEERAKGNILERFSAQQFPDLHSELNLSSLELGDSALYFCASSGDLTGGRTEAFFGQGTRLTVV.

This clonotype was recorded at least ten times. V and J are TRBV7-2 and TRBJ2-3; D not resolved. Trimming took 1 base from V and 2 from J, leaving 7 bases between them. Germline V gene sequence: CDR1 SGHTA, CDR2 FQGNSA. The CDR3 has 14 residues. The CDR3 loop is CASSLDGNTDTQYF. The CDR3 DNA follows: TGTGCCAGCAGCTTAGACGGAAACACAGATACGCAGTATTTT.

At least ten counts were recorded for this clonotype. V and J are TRBV6-2 or TRBV6-3 and TRBJ2-1; TRBD2 aligns across 7 bases. Germline assignment: CDR1 MNHEY and CDR2 SVGEGT. V gave up 7 bases and J gave up 6 bases; unmatched junction bases: 15. The CDR3 has 16 amino acids. CDR3 in amino acids: CASKGARGDRVNEQFF. CDR3 nucleotides: TGTGCCAGCAAAGGAGCCCGGGGGGACCGCGTCAATGAGCAGTTCTTC.

This clonotype was counted only a few times. The chain is built from TRBV24-1 and TRBJ2-3, with D possibly being TRBD1 (6 bases). The V gene's germline CDR1 is KGHDR and CDR2 SFDVKD. The CDR3 runs 13 residues. V dropped 6 bases and J dropped 3 bases, with 9 bases sitting between them. This CDR3 reads CATSSTGTDTQYF. The CDR3 coding sequence is TGTGCCACCAGTTCAACAGGGACAGATACGCAGTATTTT.

V is TRBV5-1 and J is TRBJ2-3, with D maybe TRBD1 (5 bases). Per germline, CDR1 SGHRS and CDR2 YFSETQ. Trimming left V 1 base short and J 3 bases short, with 15 bases between. The CDR3 contains 16 residues. CDR3 bases: TGCGCCAGCAGCTTGTATAGGGCCAGGGCGACAGATACGCAGTATTTT. Translated, it gives CASSLYRARATDTQYF.

This clonotype was counted between two and nine times. V gene TRBV6-1 combines with J gene TRBJ1-1; D may be TRBD1 (6 bases). The ends were cut back, 6 bases at V and 2 bases at J, with 10 bases in the middle. There are 13 residues in the CDR3. CDR1 is MNHNS and CDR2 is SASEGT in the germline V gene. The CDR3 DNA is TGTGCCAGCAGACGGACAGCTAACACTGAAGCTTTCTTT. Translated, it gives CASRRTANTEAFF.

This clonotype has just a few counts. The V call is TRBV20-1, the J call TRBJ1-1, with no clear D. CDR1 and CDR2 from the germline V gene are DFQATT and SNEGSKA (reference sequence). CDR3 size: 11 residues. Trimming shortened V by 6 bases and J by 6 bases, and 11 bases separated the two germline ends. CDR3: CSALGQAEAFF. The CDR3 DNA reads as TGCAGTGCCCTTGGCCAGGCTGAAGCTTTCTTT.

This clonotype has just a few counts. The junction departs from the called germline gene at one end, perhaps through a read error. The chain uses TRBV2 and TRBJ1-1, with D perhaps TRBD1 (6 bases). The length of the CDR3 is 14 residues. Germline CDR1 SNHLY, CDR2 FYNNEI. The CDR3 nucleotides read TGTGCGAGCAGGGGAGGGAGCATGAACACTGAAGCTTTCTTT. Translating gives CASRGGSMNTEAFF.

The gene calls are TRBV5-1 and TRBJ2-1; the match to TRBD2 covers 9 bases. There are 14 residues in the CDR3. CDR1 SGHRS and CDR2 YFSETQ come from the germline V gene. V was clipped by 4 bases and J by 4 bases; unmatched bases: 3. In DNA form, the CDR3 reads TGCGCCAGCAGCGCGGGGGGGGAATACAATGAGCAGTTCTTC. It is translated as CASSAGGEYNEQFF. Based on the CDR3 plus reference TRBV5-1 and TRBJ2-1, the full variable domain is KAGVTQTPRYLIKTRGQQVTLSCSPISGHRSVSWYQQTPGQGLQFLFEYFSETQRNKGNFPGRFSGRQFSNSRSEMNVSTLELGDSALYLCASSAGGEYNEQFFGPGTRLTVL.

This clonotype was picked up a small number of times. The CDR3 region has the DNA TGCGCCAGCAGCTTGGCAGGGGCGGGGGAGACCCAGTACTTC. Protein sequence: CASSLAGAGETQYF. The genes are TRBV5-1 and TRBJ2-5; D is perhaps TRBD1 or TRBD2 (6 bases each). V was cut by 0 bases and J by 5 bases, with 11 bases left in between. CDR3 length equals 14 residues. CDR1 is SGHRS and CDR2 is YFSETQ in the germline V gene. The entire variable domain, with the rest obtained from reference TRBV5-1 and TRBJ2-5, is as follows: KAGVTQTPRYLIKTRGQQVTLSCSPISGHRSVSWYQQTPGQGLQFLFEYFSETQRNKGNFPGRFSGRQFSNSRSEMNVSTLELGDSALYLCASSLAGAGETQYFGPGTRLLVL.

About this clonotype itself: At one end the junction does not follow the germline gene, possibly because of a read error. V usage is TRBV4-2 and J usage is TRBJ2-5; TRBD2 aligns across 12 bases. This CDR3 has 19 amino acids. Looked up from germline, CDR1 is LGHNA and CDR2 is YNFKEQ. CDR3 DNA sequence: TGTGCCAGCAGCCAAGAGGCCCCTAGCGGGGGGGCGCTTCAAGGGACCCAGTACTTC. It is translated as CASSQEAPSGGALQGTQYF.

This clonotype was seen at least ten times. This chain uses TRBV7-2 with TRBJ2-1; 10 bases are a match to TRBD2. The length of the CDR3 is 14 residues. Germline CDR1 and CDR2: SGHTA and FQGNSA. Losses at the gene ends were 2 bases for V and 9 bases for J; bases not matched to a gene: 4. Here the CDR3 reads CASSLPPSGGEQFF. CDR3 nucleotide sequence: TGTGCCAGCAGCTTACCCCCTAGCGGGGGTGAGCAGTTCTTC.

This clonotype was seen a few times. The chain has TRBV6-2 or TRBV6-3 and TRBJ2-4; TRBD1 might be the D (5 bases). CDR3 length equals 13 residues. Germline CDR1 MNHEY, CDR2 SVGEGT. Trimming left V 8 bases short and J 1 base short, with 9 bases between. This CDR3 is CASRDSAKNIQYF. CDR3 nucleotides: TGTGCCAGCCGAGACAGCGCCAAAAACATTCAGTACTTC.

The chain carries TRBV15 and TRBJ1-5; possible D gene TRBD1, 5 bases. The V gene's germline CDR1 is LNHNV and CDR2 YYDKDF (reference sequence). Trimming left V 4 bases short and J 6 bases short, with 13 bases between. This CDR3 has 14 amino acids. CDR3 DNA: TGTGCCACCAGCACGGGGGAGCCCAGTCAGCCCCAGCATTTT. Its protein is CATSTGEPSQPQHF.

This clonotype was seen only a few times. CDR3 in amino acids: CASSYVRDFPRFGYTF. As DNA, the CDR3 is TGTGCCAGCAGTTACGTTCGGGATTTTCCACGGTTTGGCTACACCTTC. The chain employs TRBV6-2 or TRBV6-3 and TRBJ1-2, with D uncertain. CDR1 is MNHEY, CDR2 SVGEGT, per germline. Trimming removed 2 bases at V and 7 bases at J, with 20 bases between. The CDR3 totals 16 residues.

The genes are TRBV6-2 or TRBV6-3 and TRBJ2-5; D gene ambiguous. Trimming removed 6 bases from V and 2 bases from J, with 13 bases in between. The CDR3 has 14 amino acids. Germline-derived CDR1 and CDR2 are MNHEY and SVGEGT. The CDR3 DNA sequence: TGTGCCAGCAGCCAACCCCCGTCGCAAGAGACCCAGTACTTC. Translating it yields CASSQPPSQETQYF.

This sequence joins TRBV4-3 and TRBJ2-1, with D possibly TRBD1 on 5 matching bases. The CDR3 covers 17 residues. Trimming left V 1 base short and J 2 bases short, with 15 bases between. Per germline, CDR1 LGHNA and CDR2 YSLEER. CDR3 in amino acids: CASSQGVGVNPYNEQFF. CDR3 sequence (DNA): TGCGCCAGCAGCCAAGGAGTAGGGGTTAACCCCTACAATGAGCAGTTCTTC.